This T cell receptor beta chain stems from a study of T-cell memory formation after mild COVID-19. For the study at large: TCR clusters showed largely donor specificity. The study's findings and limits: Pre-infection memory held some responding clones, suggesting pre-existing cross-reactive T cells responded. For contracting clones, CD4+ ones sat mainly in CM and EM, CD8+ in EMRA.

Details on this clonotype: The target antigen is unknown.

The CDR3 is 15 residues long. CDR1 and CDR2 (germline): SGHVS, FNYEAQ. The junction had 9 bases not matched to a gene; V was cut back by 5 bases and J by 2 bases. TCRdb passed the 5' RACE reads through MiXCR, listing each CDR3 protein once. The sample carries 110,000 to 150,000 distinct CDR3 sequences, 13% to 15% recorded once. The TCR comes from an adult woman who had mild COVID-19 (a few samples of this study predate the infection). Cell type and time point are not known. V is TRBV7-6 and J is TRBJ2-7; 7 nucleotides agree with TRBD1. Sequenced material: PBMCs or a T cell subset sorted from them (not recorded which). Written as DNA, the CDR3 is TGTGCCAGCAGCCCAATACAGGGGACACCCTACGAGCAGTACTTC. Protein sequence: CASSPIQGTPYEQYF.